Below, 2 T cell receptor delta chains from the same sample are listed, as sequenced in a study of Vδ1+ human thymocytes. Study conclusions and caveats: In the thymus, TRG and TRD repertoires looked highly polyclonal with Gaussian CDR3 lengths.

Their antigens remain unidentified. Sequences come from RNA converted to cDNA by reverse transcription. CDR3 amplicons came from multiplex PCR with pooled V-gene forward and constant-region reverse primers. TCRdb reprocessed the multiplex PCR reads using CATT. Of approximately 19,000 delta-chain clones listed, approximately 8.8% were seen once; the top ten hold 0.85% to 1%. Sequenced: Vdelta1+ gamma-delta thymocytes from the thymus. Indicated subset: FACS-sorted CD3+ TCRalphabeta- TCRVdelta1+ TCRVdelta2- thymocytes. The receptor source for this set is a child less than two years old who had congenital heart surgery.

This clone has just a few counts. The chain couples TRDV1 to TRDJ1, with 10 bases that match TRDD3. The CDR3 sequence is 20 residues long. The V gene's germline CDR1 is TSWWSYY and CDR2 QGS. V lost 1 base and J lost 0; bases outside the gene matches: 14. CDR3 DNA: TGTGCTCTTGGGGAACAACACCTTCCCCTAACTGGGGGATACACCGATAAACTCATCTTT. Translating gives CALGEQHLPLTGGYTDKLIF.

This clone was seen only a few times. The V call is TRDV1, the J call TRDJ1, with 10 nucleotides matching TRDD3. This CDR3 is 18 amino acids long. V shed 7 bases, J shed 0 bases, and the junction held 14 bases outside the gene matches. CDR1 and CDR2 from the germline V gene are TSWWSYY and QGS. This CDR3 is CALELPHLGDKYTDKLIF. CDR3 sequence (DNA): TGTGCTCTTGAGCTTCCTCACCTGGGGGATAAGTACACCGATAAACTCATCTTT.